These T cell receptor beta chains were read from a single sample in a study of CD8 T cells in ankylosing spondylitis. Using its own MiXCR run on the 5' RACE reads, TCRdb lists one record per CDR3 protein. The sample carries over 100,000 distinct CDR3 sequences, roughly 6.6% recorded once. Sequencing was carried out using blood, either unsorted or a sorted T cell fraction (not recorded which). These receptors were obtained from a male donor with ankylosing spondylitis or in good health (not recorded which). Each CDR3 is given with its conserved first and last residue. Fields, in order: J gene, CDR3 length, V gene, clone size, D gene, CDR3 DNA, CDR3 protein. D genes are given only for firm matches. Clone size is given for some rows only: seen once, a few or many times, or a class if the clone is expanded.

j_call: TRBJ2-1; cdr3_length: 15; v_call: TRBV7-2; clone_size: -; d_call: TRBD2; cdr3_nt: TGTGCCAGCAGCTTGGCCAGCGGGGGGTACAATGAGCAGTTCTTC; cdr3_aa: CASSLASGGYNEQFF
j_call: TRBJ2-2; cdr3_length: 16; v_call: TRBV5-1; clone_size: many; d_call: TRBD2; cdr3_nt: TGCGCCAGCAAAGCTGGAGGTAGCGGGGGGCTCGACGAGCTGTTTTTT; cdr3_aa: CASKAGGSGGLDELFF
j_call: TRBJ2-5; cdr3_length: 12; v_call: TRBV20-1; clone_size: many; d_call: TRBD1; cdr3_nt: TGCAGTGGTGGGACAGGGAAAGAGACCCAGTACTTC; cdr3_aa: CSGGTGKETQYF
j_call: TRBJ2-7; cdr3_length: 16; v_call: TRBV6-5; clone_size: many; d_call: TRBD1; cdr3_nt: TGTGCCAGCAGTTACGTTCCGGGACAGCCACTCTACGAGCAGTACTTC; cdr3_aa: CASSYVPGQPLYEQYF
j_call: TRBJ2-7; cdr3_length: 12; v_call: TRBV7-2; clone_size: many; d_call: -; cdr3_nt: TGTGCCAGCAGCCAGGGTGACTACGAGCAGTACTTC; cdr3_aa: CASSQGDYEQYF
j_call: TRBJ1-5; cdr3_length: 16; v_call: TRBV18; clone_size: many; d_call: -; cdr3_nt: TGTGCCAGCTCAAACGACGGCGCGGGGGGCAATCAGCCCCAGCATTTT; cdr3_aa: CASSNDGAGGNQPQHF
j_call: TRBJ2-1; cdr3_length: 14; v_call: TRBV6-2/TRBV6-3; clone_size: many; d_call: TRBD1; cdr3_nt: TGTGCCAGCAAGACAGGGAATAGGGCTGATGAGCAGTTCTTC; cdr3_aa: CASKTGNRADEQFF
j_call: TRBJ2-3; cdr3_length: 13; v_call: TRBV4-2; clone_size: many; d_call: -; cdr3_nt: TGTGCCAGCAGCCAGCTAGAGCGGGATACGCAGTATTTT; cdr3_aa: CASSQLERDTQYF
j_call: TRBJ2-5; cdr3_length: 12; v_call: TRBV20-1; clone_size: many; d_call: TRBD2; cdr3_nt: TGCAGTCATTGGGGCGGGAGTGAGACCCAGTACTTC; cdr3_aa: CSHWGGSETQYF
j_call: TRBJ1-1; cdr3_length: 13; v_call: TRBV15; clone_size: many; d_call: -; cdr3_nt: TGTGCCACCAGCAGAGACGGGAACACTGAAGCTTTCTTT; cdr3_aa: CATSRDGNTEAFF
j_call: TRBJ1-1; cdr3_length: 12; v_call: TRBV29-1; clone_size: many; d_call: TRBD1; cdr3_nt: TGCAGCGTTGGGCAGGGGGGCACTGAAGCTTTCTTT; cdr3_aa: CSVGQGGTEAFF
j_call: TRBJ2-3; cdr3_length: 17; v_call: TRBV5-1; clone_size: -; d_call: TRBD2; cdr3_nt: TGCGCCAGCAGCTTGGCTAGCGGGGGGGCCCGCACAGATACGCAGTATTTT; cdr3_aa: CASSLASGGARTDTQYF
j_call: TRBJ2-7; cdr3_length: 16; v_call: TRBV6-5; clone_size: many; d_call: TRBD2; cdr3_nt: TGTGCCAGCAGTTACCGTTACGGGAGGAACTCCTACGAGCAGTACTTC; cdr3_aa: CASSYRYGRNSYEQYF
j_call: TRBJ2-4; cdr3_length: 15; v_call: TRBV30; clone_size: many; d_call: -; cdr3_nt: TGTGCCTGGAGTTCTAAGACCCTAGCCAAAAACATTCAGTACTTC; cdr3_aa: CAWSSKTLAKNIQYF
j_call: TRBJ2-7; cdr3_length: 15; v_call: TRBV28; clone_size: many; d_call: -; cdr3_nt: TGTGCCAGCACCACCCGTGGGGGCGCAATCTACGAGCAGTACTTC; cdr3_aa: CASTTRGGAIYEQYF
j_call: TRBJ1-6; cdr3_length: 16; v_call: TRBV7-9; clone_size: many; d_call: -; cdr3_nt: TGTGCCAGCAGCCGAACCGGAGGGATTAATAATTCACCCCTCCACTTT; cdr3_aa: CASSRTGGINNSPLHF
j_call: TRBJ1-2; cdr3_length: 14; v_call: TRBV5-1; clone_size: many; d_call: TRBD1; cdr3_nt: TGCGCCAGCAGCCAATACCAGGGGGAGGATGGCTACACCTTC; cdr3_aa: CASSQYQGEDGYTF
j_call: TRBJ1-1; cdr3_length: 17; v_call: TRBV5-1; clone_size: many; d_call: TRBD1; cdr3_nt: TGCGCCAGCAGCCCAGGCGCCGGGACAGGGGTGAACACTGAAGCTTTCTTT; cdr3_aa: CASSPGAGTGVNTEAFF
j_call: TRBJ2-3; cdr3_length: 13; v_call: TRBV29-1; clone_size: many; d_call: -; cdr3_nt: TGCAGCGTTTTGGGGGTGAAGCAGGATACGCAGTATTTT; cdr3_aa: CSVLGVKQDTQYF
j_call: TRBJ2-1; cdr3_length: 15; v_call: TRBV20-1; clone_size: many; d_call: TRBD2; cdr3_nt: TGCAGTGCTAGAGATCAGACTAGCTCCTTCAATGAGCAGTTCTTC; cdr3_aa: CSARDQTSSFNEQFF
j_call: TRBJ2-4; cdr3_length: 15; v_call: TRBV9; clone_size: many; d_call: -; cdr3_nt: TGTGCCAGCAGCGTAGGAGATCCTAGTAAAAACATTCAGTACTTC; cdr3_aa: CASSVGDPSKNIQYF
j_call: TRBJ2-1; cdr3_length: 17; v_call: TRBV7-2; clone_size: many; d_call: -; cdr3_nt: TGTGCCAGCAGCTTGCCGAGAACTAGTCCTCCCTACAATGAGCAGTTCTTC; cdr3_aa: CASSLPRTSPPYNEQFF
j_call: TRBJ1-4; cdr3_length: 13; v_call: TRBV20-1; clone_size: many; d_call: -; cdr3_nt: TGCAGTGCTAGTTTGCAGGATGCAGAAAAACTGTTTTTT; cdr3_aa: CSASLQDAEKLFF
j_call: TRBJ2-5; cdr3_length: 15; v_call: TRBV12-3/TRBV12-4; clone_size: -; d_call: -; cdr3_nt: TGTGCCAGCAGCCTTCTAATGGCAGCCGGGGAGACCCAGTACTTC; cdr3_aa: CASSLLMAAGETQYF
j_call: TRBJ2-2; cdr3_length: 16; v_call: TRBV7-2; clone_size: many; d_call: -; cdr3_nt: TGTGCCAGCAGCTTCCCGGCGGTGTCGGGCACCGGGGAGCTGTTTTTT; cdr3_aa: CASSFPAVSGTGELFF
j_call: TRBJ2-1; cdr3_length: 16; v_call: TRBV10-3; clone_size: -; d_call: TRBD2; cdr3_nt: TGTGCCATCCGGACAACCGGGACTAGCGTGAACAATGAGCAGTTCTTC; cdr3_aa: CAIRTTGTSVNNEQFF